This TCR beta chain was documented in a study of T cells expressing NK-cell markers (dated by TCRdb to about 2020). Regarding the complete study: In sorted CD3+CD56+NKG2C+, CD3+CD56+NKG2C- and CD3+CD56-NKG2C+ T-cell subsets from about 8 donors, TCR beta-chain repertoires were profiled. Sequencing of the libraries produced 2 x 150 bp reads on Illumina HiSeq 2000/2500, MiSeq or NextSeq. Among the eight sequenced donors, only one was HCMV-seronegative, while the other seven were HCMV-seropositive. The study sequenced eight donors, all healthy volunteers chosen at random: three men and five women. Broad study findings and their caveats: Those dominant clonotypes were again the most abundant among CD3+CD56-NKG2C+ cells in a handful of donors, at about 28.3-60.1%. It remained unclear whether the expanded NKG2C-expressing T cell clones were specific for HCMV antigens. In more than five donors, the dominant CD3+CD56+NKG2C+ clonotypes were found to rank among the top 10 CD8+ clonotypes and to make up about 1.0-8% of CD8+ T cells.

Remarks on this clonotype: This clone's antigen is unknown.

HCMV-specific IgG was detected in serum with a commercial ELISA kit to determine HCMV serostatus. Ficoll density gradient centrifugation was used to isolate peripheral blood mononuclear cells from blood. Sequenced on an Illumina HiSeq 2000. The TCR beta cDNA libraries were made using 5'RACE template switching, a step that added both a universal primer site and unique molecular identifiers. cDNA synthesis was primed from the TCR beta constant segment, followed by two successive PCR amplification steps. Processing in the source paper ran as follows. MIGEC was used to demultiplex reads and group the reads by UMI, and MiTCR was used to assemble and quantify clonotypes. To exclude erroneous sequences, only TCR cDNA sequences supported by at least two reads were retained. Downstream repertoire analysis used the tcR package, and clonotypes were matched across fractions by CDR3 nucleotide sequence plus V segment. Antigen specificity was annotated against VDJdb with VDJmatch, allowing one amino acid substitution in CDR3. Reprocessed by TCRdb, the reads give a single entry per CDR3 protein sequence, without DNA. V and J calls and clone size were set by TCRdb, not the authors. The sample table holds under 500,000 distinct CDR3 sequences. The ten largest clones capture 6% to 9.5% of the sample.

The receptor's source is a woman between 18 and 75 years old in good health. The material sequenced was blood T cells: a sorted CD56 or NKG2C T cell subset, CD4+ or CD8+ T cells, or bulk PBMC T cells (not recorded which).

The CDR3 protein sequence reads: CAISGLAGSTDTQYF. The chain links TRBV10-3 with TRBJ2-3; TCRdb reports TRBD2, a call that lacks DNA to check it against. CDR1 ENHRY and CDR2 SYGVKD were looked up in the germline V gene. CDR3 length: 15 amino acids, cysteine to phenylalanine. Only the protein is on record.